This TCR beta chain emerged from a study of T cell clones after liver transplantation (dated by TCRdb to between 2018 and 2021). Concerning the study at large: The samples were obtained from ITN030ST, a randomized trial that attempted immunosuppression withdrawal within 2 years after liver transplantation. After a pre-transplant mixed lymphocyte reaction, TCRbeta sequencing was used to pinpoint donor-reactive T cell clones, which were subsequently tracked in post-transplant blood. Of the eight recipients, a few were HCV-positive, while the remaining recipients had been transplanted for non-autoimmune, non-viral indications. Tolerance was defined as complete withdrawal of immunosuppression for at least one year without a rise in liver enzymes beyond twice the upper limit of normal. No induction therapy was given to the subjects, and standard immunosuppression was administered until randomization at 12-24 months post-transplant. As an antigen-independent comparator for the donor-reactive sequences, third party-reactive TCRbeta sequences from pre-transplant MLRs were identified as well. Blood samples were collected pre-transplant, pre-randomization before withdrawal, and post-randomization after either full withdrawal or failed withdrawal. The study cohort included 8 liver transplant recipients, of whom 3 were classified as tolerant and 5 as non-tolerant. Results the study describes overall, beyond this receptor: The conclusions were preliminary, being limited by small, heterogeneous patient numbers and by non-standardized post-transplant time points. In a couple of subjects, low numbers of available donor cells limited the measurable donor-reactive repertoire. Because allograft tissue specimens were not available, migration of donor-reactive T cells into the graft, rather than deletion, may have occurred. A significant post-transplant decrease in circulating donor-reactive CD4 TCRbeta sequences was observed in most of the 8 subjects, irrespective of tolerance or HCV status. A greater decline was seen for donor-reactive sequences than for third party-reactive sequences, suggesting partial antigen-specific deletion unrelated to withdrawal success. Once repertoire turnover was taken into account, donor-reactive detection showed a significant reduction for CD4 in 7 of 8 subjects and for CD8 in 8 of 8.

In regard to this clone: It has no known antigen specificity. Base quality data are lacking; no much larger clone is found one base away.

Including cysteine and phenylalanine, the CDR3 has 15 amino acids. Of the read, only the CDR3 DNA is kept; its 45 bases are in frame from base 1. V is pared back by 3 bases and J by 1 base, with 9 bases lying between the germline termini. In the germline V gene, CDR1 corresponds to SNHLY and CDR2 to FYNNEI. Using immunoSEQ, frozen genomic DNA was subjected to high-throughput TCRbeta CDR3 sequencing, a process that included PCR amplification, mapping, bias correction and internal controls. Per the authors' processing: Only productive rearrangements were retained, and each unique TCRbeta sequence was defined by its CDR3 nucleotide sequence together with its V and J gene. For a sequence to be called donor-reactive, it needed a frequency of at least 0.01% and at least 5-fold expansion in CFSE-low cells compared with unstimulated pre-transplant cells. Per-subject minimum frequency thresholds, based on the lowest-template unstimulated sample, ensured at least 90% detection power. Jensen-Shannon divergence between the top 1000 TCRbeta sequences post-transplant and pre-transplant was used to measure repertoire turnover. Changes in detection of donor-reactive sequences were assessed with two-sided Fisher's exact tests. TCRdb re-hosts the immuneACCESS table, in-frame sequences only. Its copies lack some clones; in the studies checked, an unresolved V gene accounts for under half of them, and the cause for the rest is not known. That table is the source of V, J and clone size, and D and trimming were worked out from the DNA. This sample lists some 59,000 clones; 71% were detected once. The ten largest clones take up about 15% of the sample.

This specimen's time point label, per the study, means: pre-transplant. Unstimulated PBMCs, after thawing, were stained for CD3, CD4 and CD8 and then FACS-sorted into CD3+CD4+ and CD3+CD8+ populations. Randomization to immunosuppression withdrawal applied to every one of the 8 studied subjects. The Qiagen DNeasy Blood and Tissue Kit was used for isolation of genomic DNA. The receptor was isolated from a human donor who received a liver transplant. The V and J genes are TRBV2 and TRBJ2-2; TRBD1 is possibly the D segment (5 matching bases). The source material was CD4+ T cells from blood, sampled before liver transplant. The CDR3 protein: CASSERQGNTGELFF. In nucleotides, the sequence is TGTGCCAGCAGTGAGAGGCAGGGGAACACCGGGGAGCTGTTTTTT.